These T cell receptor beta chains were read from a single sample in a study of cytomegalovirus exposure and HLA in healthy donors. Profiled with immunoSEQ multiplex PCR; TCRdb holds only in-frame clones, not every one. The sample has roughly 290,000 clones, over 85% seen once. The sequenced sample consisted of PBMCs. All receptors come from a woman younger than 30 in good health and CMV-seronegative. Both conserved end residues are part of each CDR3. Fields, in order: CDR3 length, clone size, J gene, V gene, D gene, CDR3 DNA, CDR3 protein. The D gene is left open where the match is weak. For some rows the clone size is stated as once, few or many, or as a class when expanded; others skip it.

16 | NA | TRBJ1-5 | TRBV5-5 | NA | TGTGCCAGCAGCCGGGGGATAACGGTTAGCAATCAGCCCCAGCATTTT | CASSRGITVSNQPQHF
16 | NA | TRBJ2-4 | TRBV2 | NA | TGTGCCAGCAGCTACCTGGGGCAGGGAGGCAAAAACATTCAGTACTTC | CASSYLGQGGKNIQYF
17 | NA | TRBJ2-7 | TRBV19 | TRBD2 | TGTGCCAGTAGTAACCGGCTAGCGGGGGGGAGATTCCACGAGCAGTACTTC | CASSNRLAGGRFHEQYF
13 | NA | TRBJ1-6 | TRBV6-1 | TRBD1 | TGTGCCAGCCGGGACAGGGGGAATTCACCCCTCCACTTT | CASRDRGNSPLHF
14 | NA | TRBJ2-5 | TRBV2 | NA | TGTGCCAGCGGGCGGGCGGGGCAAGTGAAGACCCAGTACTTC | CASGRAGQVKTQYF
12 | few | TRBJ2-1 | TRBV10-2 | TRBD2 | TGCGCCAGCGCGAGCGGGGGGGCTTGGCAGTTCTTC | CASASGGAWQFF
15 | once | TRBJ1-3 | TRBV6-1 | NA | TGTGCCAGCAGGCCAGGGACAAGCTCTGGAAACACCATATATTTT | CASRPGTSSGNTIYF
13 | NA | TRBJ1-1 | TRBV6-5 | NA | TGTGCCAGCAGTTACGGACTGGGCTTCGGAGCTTTCTTT | CASSYGLGFGAFF
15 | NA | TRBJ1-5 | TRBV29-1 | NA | TGCAGCGTAGCAGCCGACAGTGAAGGCAATCAGCCCCAGCATTTT | CSVAADSEGNQPQHF
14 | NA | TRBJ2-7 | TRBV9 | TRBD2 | TGTGCCAGCAGCGTCCTAGCGGGGGGGAACGAGCAGTACTTC | CASSVLAGGNEQYF
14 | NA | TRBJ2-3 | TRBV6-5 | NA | TGTGCCAGCAGTTACTCCCGGGGCACAGATACGCAGTATTTT | CASSYSRGTDTQYF
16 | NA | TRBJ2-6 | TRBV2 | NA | TGTGCCAGCAGTGGGGGCCGGAGCTCTGGGGCCAACGTCCTGACTTTC | CASSGGRSSGANVLTF
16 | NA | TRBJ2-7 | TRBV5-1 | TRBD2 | TGCGCCAGCAGCCTCCTACTAGCGGGGGGGATCTACGAGCAGTACTTC | CASSLLLAGGIYEQYF
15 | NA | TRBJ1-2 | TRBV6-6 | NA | TGTGCCAGCATACAACAGCCAACCCTAAACTATGGCTACACCTTC | CASIQQPTLNYGYTF
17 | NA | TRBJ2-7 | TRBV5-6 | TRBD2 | TGTGCCAGCAGCTTGCGGGTAGCGGGGGGCCATTCCTACGAGCAGTACTTC | CASSLRVAGGHSYEQYF
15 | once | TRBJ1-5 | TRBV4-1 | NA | TGCGCCAGCAGCCAAAGGCAGGGAACTAATCAGCCCCAGCATTTT | CASSQRQGTNQPQHF
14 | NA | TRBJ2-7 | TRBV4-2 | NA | TGTGCCAGCAGCCACACGACTACCTCCTACGAGCAGTACTTC | CASSHTTTSYEQYF
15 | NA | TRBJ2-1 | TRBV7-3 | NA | TGTGCCAGCAGCTCAAGGGGGGAGGGAGGGAATGAGCAGTTCTTC | CASSSRGEGGNEQFF
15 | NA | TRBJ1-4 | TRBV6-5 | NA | TGTGCCAGCAGTCCCCAGGGCTTAGGGAATGAAAAACTGTTTTTT | CASSPQGLGNEKLFF
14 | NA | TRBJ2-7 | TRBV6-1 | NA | TGTGCCAGCAGTGAAATCTTACAGATCTACGAGCAGTACTTC | CASSEILQIYEQYF
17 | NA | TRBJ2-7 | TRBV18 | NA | TGTGCCAGCTCACCACCAGTCCCTCAGGGGGGCCGATACGAGCAGTACTTC | CASSPPVPQGGRYEQYF
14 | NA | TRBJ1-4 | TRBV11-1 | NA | TGTGCCAGCAGCTTAGGGGAGGCGGATGAAAAACTGTTTTTT | CASSLGEADEKLFF
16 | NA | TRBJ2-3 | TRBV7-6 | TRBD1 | TGTGCCAGCAGCCTGGAATCGACAGGGACCACAGATACGCAGTATTTT | CASSLESTGTTDTQYF
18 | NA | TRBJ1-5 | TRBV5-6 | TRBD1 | TGTGCCAGCAGCGCTACCGGGACAGCGGGTCTGGGCAATCAGCCCCAGCATTTT | CASSATGTAGLGNQPQHF
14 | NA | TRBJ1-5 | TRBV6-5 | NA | TGTGCCAGCAGACTTGACAGTAGCAATCAGCCCCAGCATTTT | CASRLDSSNQPQHF
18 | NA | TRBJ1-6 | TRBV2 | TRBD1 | TGTGCCAGCAGTGTCAGGGGGCTGACGAGCTCCTATAATTCACCCCTCCACTTT | CASSVRGLTSSYNSPLHF
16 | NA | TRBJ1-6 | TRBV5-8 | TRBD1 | TGTGCCAGCAGCTCAACACGGACAGGGAGGCAATCACCCCTCCACTTT | CASSSTRTGRQSPLHF
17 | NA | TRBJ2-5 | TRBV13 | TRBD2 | TGTGCCAGCAGCTCACCCGGAGGTCTAGCGGGTGGGGAGACCCAGTACTTC | CASSSPGGLAGGETQYF
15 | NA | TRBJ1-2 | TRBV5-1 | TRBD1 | TGCGCCAGCAGCCCGGCCCTGGACAGGGTGTCCGGCTACACCTTC | CASSPALDRVSGYTF
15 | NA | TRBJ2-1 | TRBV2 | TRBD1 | TGTGCCAGCAGCGTGGGGACAGGGGGCTACAATGAGCAGTTCTTC | CASSVGTGGYNEQFF
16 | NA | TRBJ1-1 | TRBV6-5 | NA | TGTGCCAGCAGTTTCCAGTCCGGACAGCCTAACACTGAAGCTTTCTTT | CASSFQSGQPNTEAFF
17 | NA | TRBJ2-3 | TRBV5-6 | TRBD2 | TGTGCCAGCAGCGGAGAGCGGGACTGGCGGACTCCAGATACGCAGTATTTT | CASSGERDWRTPDTQYF